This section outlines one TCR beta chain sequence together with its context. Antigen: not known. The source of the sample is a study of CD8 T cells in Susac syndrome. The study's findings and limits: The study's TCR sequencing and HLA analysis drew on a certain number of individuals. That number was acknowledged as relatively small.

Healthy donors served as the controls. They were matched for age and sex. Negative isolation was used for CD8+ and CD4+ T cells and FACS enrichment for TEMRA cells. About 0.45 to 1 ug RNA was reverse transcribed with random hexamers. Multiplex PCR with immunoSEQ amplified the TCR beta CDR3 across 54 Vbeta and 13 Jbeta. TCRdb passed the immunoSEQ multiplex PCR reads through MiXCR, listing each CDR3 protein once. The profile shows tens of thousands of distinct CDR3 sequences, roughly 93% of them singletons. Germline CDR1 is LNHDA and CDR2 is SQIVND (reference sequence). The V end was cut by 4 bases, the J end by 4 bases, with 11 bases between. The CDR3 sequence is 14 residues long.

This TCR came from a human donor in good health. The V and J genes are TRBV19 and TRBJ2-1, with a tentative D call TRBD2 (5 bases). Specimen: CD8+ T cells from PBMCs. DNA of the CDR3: TGTGCCAGTAGTACCAGCGGAAATTACAATGAGCAGTTCTTC. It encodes CASSTSGNYNEQFF.